This T cell receptor beta chain was sequenced during a study of blood T cell repertoires in COVID-19. Study at large: COVID-19 samples collected from the United States, Italy and Spain covered acute and convalescent phases. Sources were T cells, B-cell-depleted T cells, or PBMCs; the material itself was cDNA or gDNA.

This CDR3 is built from 15 residues. J lost 4 bases, V lost 0 bases, and 4 bases had no gene match. Germline CDR1 and CDR2: SGHRS and YFSETQ. Original analysis: Reference gene primers were amplified, and this amplification served to estimate nucleated cell counts. Assay used: immunoSEQ multiplex PCR; TCRdb lists only in-frame clones, some missing. V and J calls and clone size follow that table, whereas D and trimming were derived from the DNA. The repertoire consists of about 110,000 clones, with roughly 85% occurring once and the leading ten covering 2.4%. The chain joins TRBV5-1 to TRBJ2-1, with 7 bases identical to TRBD2. Sequenced material: peripheral blood. The source is a human donor in a cohort sampled during active COVID-19. As DNA, the CDR3 is TGCGCCAGCAGCTTGGCCAGCGGGGTATACAATGAGCAGTTCTTC. It specifies CASSLASGVYNEQFF. The complete variable domain, with remaining parts taken from reference TRBV5-1 and TRBJ2-1, reads KAGVTQTPRYLIKTRGQQVTLSCSPISGHRSVSWYQQTPGQGLQFLFEYFSETQRNKGNFPGRFSGRQFSNSRSEMNVSTLELGDSALYLCASSLASGVYNEQFFGPGTRLTVL.